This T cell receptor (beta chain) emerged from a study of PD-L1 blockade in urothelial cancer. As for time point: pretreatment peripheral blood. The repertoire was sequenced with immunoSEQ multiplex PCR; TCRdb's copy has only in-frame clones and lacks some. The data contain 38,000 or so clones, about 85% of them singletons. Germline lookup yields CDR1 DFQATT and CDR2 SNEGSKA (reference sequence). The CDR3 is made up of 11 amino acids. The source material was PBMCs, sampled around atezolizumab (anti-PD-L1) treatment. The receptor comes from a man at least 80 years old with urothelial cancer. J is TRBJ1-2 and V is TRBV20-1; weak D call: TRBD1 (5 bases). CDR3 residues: CRPRETAGYTF. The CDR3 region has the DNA TGCAGGCCCAGGGAAACCGCTGGCTACACCTTC.